Described below is a single T cell receptor (beta chain) sequence and its context. Its specificity is not known. Most PBMC samples had 400 to 550 ng input DNA in six replicates. Clones were read by immunoSEQ multiplex PCR, and TCRdb kept only the in-frame ones, dropping some. The sample lists about 14,000 clones, about four fifths occurring once. Time point reported: after neoadjuvant nivolumab, at surgical resection. This entry belongs to a study of neoadjuvant anti-PD-1 for oral cavity cancer. Findings and caveats of the study: Higher pretreatment Treg/Th17 ratios tracked higher pretreatment blood clonality. Only a few patients per response group were TCR-analyzed; validation needed.

Germline CDR1 and CDR2: SGHTA and FQGNSA. V lost 4 bases and J lost 2, with 11 bases in between. CDR3 length: 14 residues. The sample consisted of PBMCs, taken after nivolumab (anti-PD-1) treatment. The TCR originated in a person between 40 and 80 years old with oral cavity squamous cell carcinoma. The chain joins TRBV7-2 to TRBJ1-2; tentatively, D is TRBD1 (5 bases). Here the CDR3 reads CASSYGASNYGYTF. In DNA, the CDR3 is TGTGCCAGCAGCTATGGGGCATCGAACTATGGCTACACCTTC. The complete variable domain, with remaining parts taken from reference TRBV7-2 and TRBJ1-2, reads GAGVSQSPSNKVTEKGKDVELRCDPISGHTALYWYRQSLGQGLEFLIYFQGNSAPDKSGLPSDRFSAERTGGSVSTLTIQRTQQEDSAVYLCASSYGASNYGYTFGSGTRLTVV.